What follows are 21 T cell receptor beta chains derived from one specimen sequenced in a study of blood T cell repertoires in COVID-19. Only in-frame clones appear in the TCRdb table, and some are missing; sequencing was by immunoSEQ multiplex PCR. Here the sample spans roughly 260,000 clones, roughly 86% being singletons. Material for sequencing was peripheral blood. Source of these receptors: a woman aged 25 to 45 with COVID-19, enrolled during active disease.

The chain links TRBV14 to TRBJ1-2, with a weak D call TRBD1 (6 bases). Germline lookup yields CDR1 SGHDN and CDR2 FVKESK. The CDR3 covers 14 residues. V was shortened by 6 bases and J by 13 bases, with 24 bases between the two germline ends. Here the CDR3 reads CASRAAGTLPGLTF. CDR3 in DNA: TGTGCCAGCAGGGCCGCCGGGACACTCCCCGGCCTCACCTTC.

This clone was recorded once. The V and J genes are TRBV2 and TRBJ2-3, with 7 bases that match TRBD2. The CDR3 loop spans 16 amino acids. V gave up 2 bases and J gave up 7 bases; unmatched junction bases: 12. Germline CDR1 is SNHLY and CDR2 is FYNNEI. In DNA, the CDR3 is TGTGCCAGCAGTGAAAGGGGCGGGAGACACACTAATACGCAGTATTTT. This codes for CASSERGGRHTNTQYF. The full variable domain, in which reference TRBV2 and TRBJ2-3 provide the parts outside the CDR3, is EPEVTQTPSHQVTQMGQEVILRCVPISNHLYFYWYRQILGQKVEFLVSFYNNEISEKSEIFDDQFSVERPDGSNFTLKIRSTKLEDSAMYFCASSERGGRHTNTQYFGPGTRLTVL.

The count of this clone is one. The V gene is TRBV7-9, the J gene TRBJ1-6; 9 nucleotides line up with TRBD1. The junction had 8 bases not matched to a gene; V was cut back by 10 bases and J by 7 bases. The CDR3 is 14 amino acids. Germline V lookup: CDR1 SEHNR, CDR2 FQNEAQ (reference sequence). The CDR3 is CATRTGVQNSPLHF. As DNA, the CDR3 is TGTGCCACCAGGACAGGGGTACAAAATTCACCCCTCCACTTT.

V usage is TRBV10-3 and J usage is TRBJ2-3; 9 bases are a match to TRBD2. The V and J ends lost 3 bases and 4 bases, in that order; junction bases with no gene match: 5. CDR3 length: 15 residues. The germline CDR1 and CDR2 sequences are ENHRY and SYGVKD. DNA of the CDR3: TGTGCCATCAGTGACGGCGGGAGGGGGGCAGATACGCAGTATTTT. This gives the protein CAISDGGRGADTQYF.

This clone was seen a single time. The sample holds other DNA sequences that translate to the same CDR3. This chain uses TRBV28 with TRBJ2-7; 8 bases match TRBD1. Unmatched junction bases numbered 3, after V lost 5 bases and J lost 3 bases. This CDR3 is built from 13 residues. Germline V CDR1 and CDR2: MDHEN, SYDVKM. The CDR3 region is CASSPGTGYEQYF. CDR3 DNA: TGTGCCAGCAGTCCCGGGACAGGCTACGAGCAGTACTTC.

This chain joins TRBV5-1 and TRBJ2-2; 7 nucleotides line up with TRBD1. The CDR3 contains 15 residues. Germline lookup yields CDR1 SGHRS and CDR2 YFSETQ. V trimming: 4 bases; J trimming: 6 bases; junction bases outside the gene matches: 9. As DNA, the CDR3 is TGCGCCAGCAGCAACCAGACAGGGCGGGCCGGGGAGCTGTTTTTT. Translation: CASSNQTGRAGELFF. The full variable domain, with the rest looked up from reference TRBV5-1 and TRBJ2-2, is KAGVTQTPRYLIKTRGQQVTLSCSPISGHRSVSWYQQTPGQGLQFLFEYFSETQRNKGNFPGRFSGRQFSNSRSEMNVSTLELGDSALYLCASSNQTGRAGELFFGEGSRLTVL.

This clone was detected only once. V and J are TRBV4-2 and TRBJ2-1, with 7 bases fitting TRBD2. Germline V gene data show CDR1 as LGHNA and CDR2 as YNFKEQ. The ends lost 4 bases at V and 8 bases at J; junction bases unmatched: 14. The CDR3 has 16 residues. The CDR3 nucleotides read TGTGCCAGCAGCCCCGCGGCGGGGCGGGAGTTTGATGAGCAGTTCTTC. Residues: CASSPAAGREFDEQFF.

This chain connects TRBV3-1 (or the pseudogene TRBV3-2) to TRBJ2-1, with 10 nucleotides matching TRBD1. The CDR3 sequence is 16 residues long. Trimming at V came to 3 bases and at J to 9 bases, leaving 11 bases not matched to a gene. Germline CDR1 and CDR2: LGHDT and YNNKEL (reference sequence). The CDR3 nucleotides read TGTGCCAGCAGCCATTCAAGGGGACAGGGGACGGCTGAGCAGTTCTTC. This gives the protein CASSHSRGQGTAEQFF.

The chain carries TRBV7-2 and TRBJ1-3; D gene uncertain. The V end lost 5 bases, the J end lost 6 bases, and 14 bases lay between the germline ends. CDR1 and CDR2 (germline): SGHTA, FQGNSA. The CDR3 has 14 amino acids. The CDR3 reads CASSRGPDSNTIYF. CDR3 sequence (DNA): TGTGCCAGCAGCCGCGGACCGGACTCAAACACCATATATTTT.

The J gene is TRBJ1-5, the V gene TRBV19; D is ambiguous. The V end was cut by 4 bases, the J end by 5 bases, with 15 bases between. The CDR3 runs 15 residues. CDR1 is LNHDA, CDR2 SQIVND, per germline (reference sequence). CDR3 nucleotide sequence: TGTGCCAGTAGTAGCCTCAACTTACGGGATCAGCCCCAGCATTTT. Its protein product is CASSSLNLRDQPQHF.

This rearrangement joins TRBV4-1 to TRBJ1-2, with D possibly TRBD1 on 5 matching bases. Trimming left V 4 bases short and J 5 bases short, with 20 bases between. CDR3 length: 16 residues. Per the germline V gene, CDR1 is MGHRA and CDR2 is YSYEKL. CDR3 amino acids: CASSLPGRKEWYGYTF. CDR3 nucleotides: TGCGCCAGCAGCCTCCCAGGGAGGAAGGAGTGGTATGGCTACACCTTC.

The chain uses TRBV9 and TRBJ1-1; possibly TRBD1 for D (6 bases). This CDR3 is 16 amino acids long. Germline V gene data show CDR1 as SGDLS and CDR2 as YYNGEE. Trimming shortened V by 4 bases and J by 0 bases, and 16 bases separated the two germline ends. The CDR3 spells CASSPRTALMNTEAFF. CDR3 DNA sequence: TGTGCCAGCAGCCCCCGGACAGCCCTAATGAACACTGAAGCTTTCTTT. The full variable domain, in which reference TRBV9 and TRBJ1-1 provide the parts outside the CDR3, is DSGVTQTPKHLITATGQRVTLRCSPRSGDLSVYWYQQSLDQGLQFLIQYYNGEERAKGNILERFSAQQFPDLHSELNLSSLELGDSALYFCASSPRTALMNTEAFFGQGTRLTVV.

The chain combines TRBV7-8 with TRBJ2-2; D gene uncertain. The CDR3 runs to 14 residues. The germline V and J ends were trimmed by 5 bases and 5 bases, with 12 bases remaining between them. CDR1 and CDR2 from the germline V gene are SGHVS and FQNEAQ. The CDR3: CASSRLSKTGELFF. In DNA, the CDR3 is TGTGCCAGCAGCCGCCTGAGTAAAACCGGGGAGCTGTTTTTT.

The chain recombines TRBV7-2 with TRBJ2-7; 7 bases match TRBD1. V gave up 1 base and J gave up 3 bases; unmatched junction bases: 6. CDR1 SGHTA and CDR2 FQGNSA come from the germline V gene. The CDR3 is 15 amino acids. The DNA of the CDR3 is TGTGCCAGCAGCTTAGGACAGGGATTTCTCTACGAGCAGTACTTC. Its translation is CASSLGQGFLYEQYF.

In its sample, this clone was seen once. The chain employs TRBV6-6 and TRBJ2-1; TRBD1 matches 8 bases. Germline-derived CDR1 and CDR2 are MNHNY and SVGAGI (reference sequence). The V and J ends lost 5 bases and 6 bases, in that order; junction bases with no gene match: 3. The CDR3 runs 13 residues. This chain's CDR3 is CASSRQGSNEQFF. In nucleotides, the CDR3 is TGTGCCAGCAGTCGACAGGGGAGCAATGAGCAGTTCTTC.

The chain joins TRBV9 to TRBJ2-3; 8 bases match TRBD2. V trimming: 2 bases; J trimming: 1 base; junction bases outside the gene matches: 0. The CDR3 extends over 14 amino acids. The germline V gene encodes CDR1 SGDLS and CDR2 YYNGEE. DNA of the CDR3: TGTGCCAGCAGCGTGACTAGCGGCACAGATACGCAGTATTTT. It encodes CASSVTSGTDTQYF. Looking up the rest from reference TRBV9 and TRBJ2-3 gives the full variable domain: DSGVTQTPKHLITATGQRVTLRCSPRSGDLSVYWYQQSLDQGLQFLIQYYNGEERAKGNILERFSAQQFPDLHSELNLSSLELGDSALYFCASSVTSGTDTQYFGPGTRLTVL.

DNA for the CDR3: TGTGCCACCTCCGAATTGATCGGGAGAGTCTACGAGCAGTACTTC. Translating gives CATSELIGRVYEQYF. The J gene is TRBJ2-7, the V gene TRBV19; D might be TRBD2 (6 bases). The CDR3 is 15 amino acids. The V gene's germline CDR1 is LNHDA and CDR2 SQIVND (reference sequence). V lost 10 bases, J lost 3 bases, and 22 bases lay in between.

The chain carries TRBV24-1 and TRBJ2-1; TRBD2 matches 15 bases. The ends lost 6 bases at V and 4 bases at J; junction bases unmatched: 9. Germline V gene lookup returns CDR1 KGHDR and CDR2 SFDVKD. This CDR3 has 18 amino acids. The CDR3 DNA reads TGTGCCACCAGTCCACGCGGACTAGCGGGAGGGCGGTACAATGAGCAGTTCTTC. Translation: CATSPRGLAGGRYNEQFF.

This chain links TRBV19 with TRBJ2-5; 7 bases align to TRBD2. The CDR3 length is 13 residues. The germline V gene encodes CDR1 LNHDA and CDR2 SQIVND (reference sequence). J lost 5 bases, V lost 5 bases, and 5 bases had no gene match. The DNA of the CDR3 is TGTGCCAGTAGTGCCGGGACTACTGAGACCCAGTACTTC. Protein sequence: CASSAGTTETQYF.

This clone was recorded a few times. CDR3 sequence: CASSLALAKGDTQYF. The CDR3 coding sequence is TGCGCCAGCAGCTTGGCCCTAGCGAAAGGAGATACGCAGTATTTT. J is TRBJ2-3 and V is TRBV5-1; a weak D match, TRBD2 (6 bases). Germline CDR1 SGHRS, CDR2 YFSETQ. The CDR3 totals 15 residues. The V end was cut by 0 bases, the J end by 5 bases, with 13 bases between.

This chain joins TRBV5-5 and TRBJ2-3, with TRBD2 matching over 12 bases. Germline trimming cut 0 bases from V and 7 bases from J; bases unmatched to any gene: 3. Germline CDR1 SGHKS, CDR2 YYEKEE (reference sequence). The CDR3 spans 15 residues. The CDR3, as DNA: TGTGCCAGCAGCTTGGGACTAGCGGGAGATTATACGCAGTATTTT. It codes for CASSLGLAGDYTQYF.